This record looks at one T cell receptor beta chain sequence and its context. Antigen specificity is unknown. Sample time point: week 5, during vaccination. A 20-mer mutant IDH1 peptide at 300 ug was injected subcutaneously with topical imiquimod. Donors had new IDH1-mutant astrocytomas of WHO grade 3 or 4 (ATRX-lost). V lost 5 bases to trimming and J lost 3 bases; unmatched junction nucleotides: 5. The CDR3 totals 15 residues. Germline assignment: CDR1 SGHVS and CDR2 FNYEAQ. The sample is drawn from a study of a mutant IDH1 vaccine in newly diagnosed glioma. Overall study: The sex distribution of treated patients was about 62% male and about 40% female, with a mean age of around 40 years.

Only in-frame clones appear in the TCRdb table, and some are missing; sequencing was by immunoSEQ multiplex PCR. This sample has about 59,000 clones, with approximately 90% found just once. Whole-study results and caveats: Pseudoprogression appeared unlinked to shifts in leading peripheral T cell clonotypes. Evidence of vaccine-induced immune responses was documented in about 93% of patients.

Sequenced material: PBMCs, taken from a glioma patient whose treatment included an IDH1 peptide vaccine. The rearrangement uses TRBV7-6 and TRBJ1-2; 11 bases align to TRBD1. This TCR was recovered from a woman between 35 and 50 years old with glioma. CDR3 nucleotide sequence: TGTGCCAGCAGCCCGGCGGGACAGGGGGACTATGGCTACACCTTC. It encodes CASSPAGQGDYGYTF.